A selection of T cell receptor beta chains follows, all from one sample in a study of blood T cell repertoires in COVID-19. Profiled with immunoSEQ multiplex PCR; TCRdb holds only in-frame clones, not every one. The data contain about 260,000 clones, more than 85% of them seen just once; the ten biggest clones take up under 3%. The sample taken for sequencing was peripheral blood. All receptors come from a young adult with COVID-19, enrolled during active disease. CDR3s include the opening cysteine and the closing phenylalanine or tryptophan. The D gene is left open where the match is weak. Clone size is not always given. Where it is, it says once, few, many or a class for expanded clones.

clone size	D gene	V gene	J gene	CDR3 protein	CDR3 DNA
-	-	TRBV4-1	TRBJ1-6	CASSQVEGVIYNSPLHF	TGCGCCAGCAGCCAAGTAGAGGGGGTGATCTATAATTCACCCCTCCACTTT
-	TRBD2	TRBV19	TRBJ2-1	CASSIRGTSERYNEQFF	TGTGCCAGTAGTATTAGGGGGACTAGCGAACGCTACAATGAGCAGTTCTTC
-	TRBD1	TRBV2	TRBJ2-1	CATISGTGGYNEQFF	TGTGCCACAATATCCGGGACAGGGGGTTACAATGAGCAGTTCTTC
-	-	TRBV12-3/TRBV12-4	TRBJ2-7	CASSFHSRGEQYF	TGTGCCAGCAGTTTTCATTCCCGAGGTGAGCAGTACTTC
-	TRBD2	TRBV9	TRBJ2-7	CASTRGGTPYEQYF	TGTGCCAGCACCCGGGGGGGCACCCCCTACGAGCAGTACTTC
-	-	TRBV18	TRBJ2-3	CASSRDSHTDTQYF	TGTGCCAGCTCCCGCGACAGCCACACAGATACGCAGTATTTT
-	TRBD1	TRBV2	TRBJ1-1	CASSGQGLEAFF	TGTGCCAGCAGCGGACAGGGGCTTGAAGCTTTCTTT
once	TRBD2	TRBV25-1	TRBJ2-7	CASSEERLAGVDSYEQYF	TGTGCCAGCAGTGAAGAGAGGCTAGCGGGAGTGGACTCCTACGAGCAGTACTTC
-	TRBD1	TRBV7-9	TRBJ1-1	CASSYRRGQGAGSTEAFF	TGTGCCAGCAGCTACCGGCGGGGACAGGGGGCGGGTAGCACTGAAGCTTTCTTT
-	-	TRBV20-1	TRBJ2-1	CSASPALAPLLNNEQFF	TGCAGTGCTAGTCCAGCGCTAGCGCCCCTTTTGAACAATGAGCAGTTCTTC
-	-	TRBV19	TRBJ1-6	CASSINQGINSPLHF	TGTGCCAGTAGTATAAACCAGGGGATTAATTCACCCCTCCACTTT
-	TRBD2	TRBV6-5	TRBJ2-7	CASSYLGGYEQYF	TGTGCCAGCAGTTACTTGGGGGGGTACGAGCAGTACTTC
-	-	TRBV6-5	TRBJ2-1	CASSLRNNEQFF	TGTGCCAGCAGTCTTCGTAACAATGAGCAGTTCTTC
-	-	TRBV13	TRBJ2-3	CASSIGQTDTQYF	TGTGCCAGCAGCATAGGACAGACAGATACGCAGTATTTT
-	-	TRBV2	TRBJ2-7	CASSEHGSTYF	TGTGCCAGCAGTGAACACGGATCGACTTACTTC
-	-	TRBV27	TRBJ2-7	CASSPSGVSEQYF	TGTGCCAGCAGCCCGTCAGGGGTCTCCGAGCAGTACTTC
-	-	TRBV4-1	TRBJ1-2	CASSHQGYGYTF	TGCGCCAGCAGCCACCAGGGATATGGCTACACCTTC
-	TRBD1	TRBV7-9	TRBJ2-5	CASSAGTGGAETQYF	TGTGCCAGCAGCGCCGGGACAGGGGGCGCGGAGACCCAGTACTTC
-	TRBD1	TRBV5-1	TRBJ1-1	CASRGQGNTEAFF	TGCGCCAGCAGGGGACAGGGGAACACTGAAGCTTTCTTT
-	TRBD1	TRBV5-1	TRBJ1-5	CASSLGTGGDQPQHF	TGCGCCAGCAGCCTAGGGACAGGGGGCGATCAGCCCCAGCATTTT
-	-	TRBV14	TRBJ2-7	CASSLSGGSWAYEQYF	TGTGCCAGCAGCCTTTCAGGGGGGTCCTGGGCCTACGAGCAGTACTTC
-	-	TRBV7-3	TRBJ2-7	CASSLEHSSYEQYF	TGTGCCAGCAGCTTAGAACACAGCTCCTACGAGCAGTACTTC
-	TRBD1	TRBV5-1	TRBJ2-5	CASSSQGAGETQYF	TGCGCCAGCAGCTCACAGGGGGCGGGTGAGACCCAGTACTTC
once	-	TRBV19	TRBJ2-7	CASSTARGEQYF	TGTGCCAGTAGCACCGCCAGGGGCGAGCAGTACTTC
-	TRBD1	TRBV19	TRBJ1-5	CASSTGGNQPQHF	TGTGCCAGTAGTACAGGGGGGAATCAGCCCCAGCATTTT
-	-	TRBV6-6	TRBJ2-3	CASSFGGHTDTQYF	TGTGCCAGCAGTTTTGGCGGTCACACAGATACGCAGTATTTT
-	-	TRBV11-2	TRBJ1-1	CASSLDRGVTRKMNTEAFF	TGTGCCAGCAGCTTAGACCGGGGGGTGACTCGGAAAATGAACACTGAAGCTTTCTTT
-	TRBD1	TRBV29-1	TRBJ2-7	CSVERTGSYEQYF	TGCAGCGTTGAACGGACAGGGTCCTACGAGCAGTACTTC
-	-	TRBV27	TRBJ2-7	CASSLLPGSPYEQYF	TGTGCCAGCAGTTTATTACCAGGCAGCCCCTACGAGCAGTACTTC
-	TRBD2	TRBV25-1	TRBJ2-7	CASSNPRTSGRGAYEQYF	TGTGCCAGCAGTAACCCGAGGACTAGCGGGAGGGGGGCCTACGAGCAGTACTTC
-	-	TRBV6-5	TRBJ1-2	CASGQGYGYTF	TGTGCCAGCGGTCAGGGCTATGGCTACACCTTC
once	-	TRBV6-5	TRBJ1-1	CASSGTNTEAFF	TGTGCCAGCAGCGGTACCAACACTGAAGCTTTCTTT
-	TRBD1	TRBV7-9	TRBJ2-2	CASSLLTGGTTGELFF	TGTGCCAGCAGCTTACTTACAGGGGGTACGACCGGGGAGCTGTTTTTT
-	-	TRBV20-1	TRBJ1-3	CSASKAEDFVDTIYF	TGCAGTGCTAGTAAGGCAGAGGACTTCGTGGACACCATATATTTT
-	-	TRBV7-8	TRBJ2-5	CASSLSENQETQYF	TGTGCCAGCAGCTTGAGTGAGAACCAAGAGACCCAGTACTTC
-	TRBD1	TRBV19	TRBJ2-1	CASSQQGLNEQFF	TGTGCCAGTAGTCAACAGGGGCTAAATGAGCAGTTCTTC
-	TRBD2	TRBV4-3	TRBJ2-5	CASSQVGGEETQYF	TGCGCCAGCAGCCAAGTTGGGGGGGAAGAGACCCAGTACTTC
-	TRBD1	TRBV3-1/TRBV3-2	TRBJ1-4	CASSLRQGEESLFF	TGTGCCAGCAGCTTACGACAGGGAGAAGAGTCACTGTTTTTT
-	TRBD1	TRBV11-2	TRBJ2-5	CASSFDRGRETQYF	TGTGCCAGCAGCTTTGACAGGGGACGGGAGACCCAGTACTTC
-	TRBD1	TRBV7-9	TRBJ2-5	CASSPGTGQETQYF	TGTGCCAGCAGCCCAGGGACAGGGCAAGAGACCCAGTACTTC
-	-	TRBV28	TRBJ1-1	CASSGGQLNTEAFF	TGTGCCAGCAGTGGAGGTCAGCTGAACACTGAAGCTTTCTTT
-	-	TRBV7-2	TRBJ2-1	CASSLESEDEQFF	TGTGCCAGCAGCTTAGAATCGGAGGATGAGCAGTTCTTC
few	TRBD1	TRBV12-3/TRBV12-4	TRBJ2-1	CASTGGREQFF	TGTGCCAGCACAGGGGGCCGGGAGCAGTTCTTC
-	-	TRBV19	TRBJ1-5	CASSQQGGQPQHF	TGTGCCAGTAGTCAACAGGGTGGGCAGCCCCAGCATTTT
-	-	TRBV29-1	TRBJ1-1	CSVEAGILRTEAFF	TGCAGCGTTGAGGCAGGGATCTTGCGGACTGAAGCTTTCTTT
few	-	TRBV4-3	TRBJ1-4	CASSQGLGQLNEKLFF	TGCGCCAGCAGCCAAGGACTGGGACAACTAAATGAAAAACTGTTTTTT
-	TRBD1	TRBV27	TRBJ1-5	CASSRTTGYNQPQHF	TGTGCCAGCAGTCGAACGACAGGGTACAATCAGCCCCAGCATTTT
-	TRBD2	TRBV5-1	TRBJ2-3	CASSPGLAGGRTDTQYF	TGCGCCAGCAGTCCGGGACTAGCGGGAGGTAGAACAGATACGCAGTATTTT
-	TRBD2	TRBV3-1/TRBV3-2	TRBJ2-3	CASSPRAGTSDDTQYF	TGTGCCAGCAGCCCACGCGCCGGGACTAGCGATGATACGCAGTATTTT
-	TRBD1	TRBV10-1	TRBJ2-3	CASSDRGDRGTDTQYF	TGCGCCAGCAGTGACCGCGGGGACAGGGGTACAGATACGCAGTATTTT
-	TRBD1	TRBV11-2	TRBJ1-1	CASSGYLGQGILGTEAFF	TGTGCCAGCAGCGGATACCTGGGACAGGGGATTCTGGGGACTGAAGCTTTCTTT
-	TRBD1	TRBV7-2	TRBJ2-5	CASSNRGVQETQYF	TGTGCCAGCAGCAACAGGGGAGTGCAGGAGACCCAGTACTTC
-	-	TRBV6-2/TRBV6-3	TRBJ2-7	CASSPEDRFSYEQYF	TGTGCCAGCAGCCCCGAGGACAGATTCTCCTACGAGCAGTACTTC
-	-	TRBV2	TRBJ2-5	CASSEQKETQYF	TGTGCCAGCAGTGAACAGAAAGAGACCCAGTACTTC
-	TRBD1	TRBV28	TRBJ2-3	CASSSGTGHYTDTQYF	TGTGCCAGCAGTTCAGGGACAGGTCATTACACAGATACGCAGTATTTT
-	-	TRBV12-3/TRBV12-4	TRBJ2-7	CASSSSSEQYF	TGTGCCAGCAGTTCTTCTTCCGAGCAGTACTTC
-	TRBD2	TRBV5-8	TRBJ2-7	CASSDKGLAGAYEQYF	TGTGCCAGCAGCGATAAAGGACTAGCGGGAGCCTACGAGCAGTACTTC
-	TRBD1	TRBV5-4	TRBJ2-2	CASSSRDSPGELFF	TGTGCCAGCAGCTCAAGGGACAGCCCCGGGGAGCTGTTTTTT